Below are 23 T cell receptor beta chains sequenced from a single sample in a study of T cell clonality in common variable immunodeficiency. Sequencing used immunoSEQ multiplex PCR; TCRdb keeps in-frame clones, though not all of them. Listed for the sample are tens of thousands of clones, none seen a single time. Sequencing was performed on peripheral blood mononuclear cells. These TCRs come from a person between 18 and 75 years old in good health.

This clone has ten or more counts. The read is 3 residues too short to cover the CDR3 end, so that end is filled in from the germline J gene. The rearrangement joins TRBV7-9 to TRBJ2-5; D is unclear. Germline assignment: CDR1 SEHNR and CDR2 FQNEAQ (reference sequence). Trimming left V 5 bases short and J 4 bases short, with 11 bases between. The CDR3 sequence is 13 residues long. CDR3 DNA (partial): TGTGCCAGCAGCCCCCAAGAAGGAGAGACC. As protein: CASSPQEGET. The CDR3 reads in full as CASSPQEGETQYF.

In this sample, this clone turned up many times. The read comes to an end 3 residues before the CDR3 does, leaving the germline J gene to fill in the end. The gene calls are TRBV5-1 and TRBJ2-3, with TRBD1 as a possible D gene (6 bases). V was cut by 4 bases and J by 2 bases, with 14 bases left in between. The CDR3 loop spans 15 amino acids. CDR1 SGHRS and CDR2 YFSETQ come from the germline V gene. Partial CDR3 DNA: TGCGCCAGCAGCCCCCAAGGACAGATCACAGATACG. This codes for CASSPQGQITDT. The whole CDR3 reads CASSPQGQITDTQYF.

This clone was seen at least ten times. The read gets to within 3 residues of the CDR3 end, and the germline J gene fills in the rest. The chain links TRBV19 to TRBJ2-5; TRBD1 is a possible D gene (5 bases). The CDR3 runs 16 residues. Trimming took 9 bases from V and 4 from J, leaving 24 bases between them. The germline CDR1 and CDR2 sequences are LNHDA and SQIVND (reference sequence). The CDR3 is CASQYKVWGSRETQYF. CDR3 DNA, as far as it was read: TGTGCCAGCCAGTATAAGGTGTGGGGCTCTCGAGAGACC.

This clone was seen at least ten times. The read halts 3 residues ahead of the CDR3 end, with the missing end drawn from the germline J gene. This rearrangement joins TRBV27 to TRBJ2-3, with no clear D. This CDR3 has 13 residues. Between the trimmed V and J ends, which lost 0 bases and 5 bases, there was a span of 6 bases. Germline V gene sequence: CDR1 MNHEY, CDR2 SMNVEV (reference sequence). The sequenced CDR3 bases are TGTGCCAGCAGTTTATCCCTCGGAGATACG. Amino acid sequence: CASSLSLGDT. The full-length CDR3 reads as CASSLSLGDTQYF.

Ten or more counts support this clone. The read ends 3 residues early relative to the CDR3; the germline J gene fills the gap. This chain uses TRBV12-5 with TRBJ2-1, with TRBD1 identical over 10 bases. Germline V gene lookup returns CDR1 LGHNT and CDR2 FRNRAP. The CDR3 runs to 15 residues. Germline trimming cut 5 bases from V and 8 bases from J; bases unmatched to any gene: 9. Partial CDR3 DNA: TGTGCTAGTGGTCTTGGGGGACAGGGGAGGTATGAG. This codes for CASGLGGQGRYE. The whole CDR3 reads CASGLGGQGRYEQFF.

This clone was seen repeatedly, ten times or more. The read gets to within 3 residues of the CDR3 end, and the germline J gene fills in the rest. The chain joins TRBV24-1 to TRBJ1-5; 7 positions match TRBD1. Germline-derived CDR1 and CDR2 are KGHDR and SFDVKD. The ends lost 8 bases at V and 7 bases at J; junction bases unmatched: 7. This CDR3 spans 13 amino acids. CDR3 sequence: CATNKGAGQPQHF. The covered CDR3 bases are TGTGCCACCAACAAGGGGGCCGGGCAGCCC.

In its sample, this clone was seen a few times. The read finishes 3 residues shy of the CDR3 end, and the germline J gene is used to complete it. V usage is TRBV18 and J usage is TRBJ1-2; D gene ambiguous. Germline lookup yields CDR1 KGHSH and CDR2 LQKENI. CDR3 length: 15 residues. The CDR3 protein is CASSPVRIGTDTYTF. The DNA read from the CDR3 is TGTGCCAGCTCACCAGTCCGGATCGGCACAGATACC.

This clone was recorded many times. CDR3: CASSGTGFKPQHF. The DNA read from the CDR3 is TGTGCCAGCAGCGGGACAGGGTTCAAGCCC. The chain links TRBV2 to TRBJ1-5; 9 positions match TRBD1. The missing CDR3 end, 3 residues past where the read stops, is filled in from the germline J gene. Germline CDR1 reads SNHLY; CDR2 reads FYNNEI. V was pared by 6 bases and J by 8 bases, with 5 bases of the junction left unmatched. This CDR3 has 13 amino acids.

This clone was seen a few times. CDR3 DNA, as far as it was read: TGCGCCAGCAGTAGGGACTGGGCGGCG. This gives the protein CASSRDWAA. The CDR3 reads in full as CASSRDWAAQYF. This chain joins TRBV5-1 and TRBJ2-3; possible D gene TRBD2, 6 bases. Coverage ceases 3 residues before the CDR3 finishes, and the germline J gene fills in the end. Per germline, CDR1 SGHRS and CDR2 YFSETQ. CDR3 size: 12 residues.

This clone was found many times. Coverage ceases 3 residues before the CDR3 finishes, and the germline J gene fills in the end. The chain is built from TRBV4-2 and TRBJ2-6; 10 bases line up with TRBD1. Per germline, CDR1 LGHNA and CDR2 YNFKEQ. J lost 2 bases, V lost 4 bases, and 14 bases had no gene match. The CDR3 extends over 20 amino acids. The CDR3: CASSRRTGTGEKPGANVLTF. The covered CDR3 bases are TGTGCCAGCAGCCGACGGACCGGGACAGGGGAAAAACCTGGGGCCAACGTC.

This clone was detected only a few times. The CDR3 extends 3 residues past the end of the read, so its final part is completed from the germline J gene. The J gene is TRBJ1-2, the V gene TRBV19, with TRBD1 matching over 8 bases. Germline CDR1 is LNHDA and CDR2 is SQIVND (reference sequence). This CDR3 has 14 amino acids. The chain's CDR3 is CASSKAGGPYDYTF. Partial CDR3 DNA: TGTGCCAGTAGTAAGGCAGGGGGCCCCTACGAC.

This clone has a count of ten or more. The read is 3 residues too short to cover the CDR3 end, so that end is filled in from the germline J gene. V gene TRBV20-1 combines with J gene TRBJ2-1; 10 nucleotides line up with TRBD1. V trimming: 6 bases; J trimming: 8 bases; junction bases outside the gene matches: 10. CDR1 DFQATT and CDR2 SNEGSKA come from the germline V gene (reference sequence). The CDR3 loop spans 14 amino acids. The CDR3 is CSADRQGARYEQFF. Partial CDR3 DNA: TGCAGTGCCGACCGACAGGGGGCGCGCTATGAG.

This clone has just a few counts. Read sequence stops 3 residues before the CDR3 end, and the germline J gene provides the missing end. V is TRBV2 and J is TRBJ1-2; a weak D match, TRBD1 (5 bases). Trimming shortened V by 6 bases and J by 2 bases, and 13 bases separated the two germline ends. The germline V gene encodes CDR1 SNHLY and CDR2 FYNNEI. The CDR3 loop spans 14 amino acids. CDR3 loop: CASRGGVGNYGYTF. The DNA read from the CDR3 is TGTGCCAGCAGGGGGGGGGTGGGGAACTATGGC.

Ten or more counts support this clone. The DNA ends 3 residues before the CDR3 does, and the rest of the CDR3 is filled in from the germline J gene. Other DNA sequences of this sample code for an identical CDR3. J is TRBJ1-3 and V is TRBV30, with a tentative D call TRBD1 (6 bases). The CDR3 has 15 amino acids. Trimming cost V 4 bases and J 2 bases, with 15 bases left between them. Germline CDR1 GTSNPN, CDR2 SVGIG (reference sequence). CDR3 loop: CAWNTGMGTGNTIYF. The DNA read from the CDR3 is TGTGCCTGGAACACAGGGATGGGAACTGGAAACACC.

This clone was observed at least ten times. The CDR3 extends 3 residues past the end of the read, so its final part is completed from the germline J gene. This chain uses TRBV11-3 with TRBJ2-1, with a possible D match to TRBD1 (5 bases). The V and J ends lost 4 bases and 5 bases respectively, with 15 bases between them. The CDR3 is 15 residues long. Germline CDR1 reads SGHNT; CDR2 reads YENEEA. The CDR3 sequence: CASSSRTTRDNEQFF. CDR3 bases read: TGTGCCAGCAGCTCCAGGACCACCAGGGACAATGAG. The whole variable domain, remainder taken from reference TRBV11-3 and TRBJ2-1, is EAGVVQSPRYKIIEKKQPVAFWCNPISGHNTLYWYLQNLGQGPELLIRYENEEAVDDSQLPKDRFSAERLKGVDSTLKIQPAELGDSAVYLCASSSRTTRDNEQFFGPGTRLTVL.

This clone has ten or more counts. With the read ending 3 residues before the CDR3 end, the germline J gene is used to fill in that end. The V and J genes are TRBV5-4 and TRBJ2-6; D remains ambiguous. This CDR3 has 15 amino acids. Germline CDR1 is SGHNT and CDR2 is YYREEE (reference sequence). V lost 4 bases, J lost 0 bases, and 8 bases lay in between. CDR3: CASSPRGSGANVLTF. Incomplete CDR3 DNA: TGTGCCAGCAGCCCTAGAGGCTCTGGGGCCAACGTC.

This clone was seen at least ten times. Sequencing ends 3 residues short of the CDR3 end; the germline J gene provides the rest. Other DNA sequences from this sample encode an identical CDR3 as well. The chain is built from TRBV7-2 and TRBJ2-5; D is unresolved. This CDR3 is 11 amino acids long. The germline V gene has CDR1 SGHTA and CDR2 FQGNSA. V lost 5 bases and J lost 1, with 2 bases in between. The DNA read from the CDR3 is TGTGCCAGCAGCCGCCAAGAGACC. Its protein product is CASSRQET. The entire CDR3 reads CASSRQETQYF.

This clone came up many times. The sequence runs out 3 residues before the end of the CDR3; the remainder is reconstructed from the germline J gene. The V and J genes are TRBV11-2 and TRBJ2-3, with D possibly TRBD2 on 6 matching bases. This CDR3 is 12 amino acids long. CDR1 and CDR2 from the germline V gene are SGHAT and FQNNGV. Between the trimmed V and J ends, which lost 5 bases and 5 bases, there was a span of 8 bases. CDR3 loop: CASSPGGDTQYF. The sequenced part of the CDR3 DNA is TGTGCCAGCAGCCCCGGGGGAGATACG.

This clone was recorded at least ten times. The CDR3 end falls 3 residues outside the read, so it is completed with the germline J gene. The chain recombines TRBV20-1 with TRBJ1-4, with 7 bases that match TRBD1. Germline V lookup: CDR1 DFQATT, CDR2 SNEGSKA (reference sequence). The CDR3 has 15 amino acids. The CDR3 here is CSAPHGTVFNSPLFF. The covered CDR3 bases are TGCAGTGCCCCCCATGGGACAGTTTTTAATTCACCA.

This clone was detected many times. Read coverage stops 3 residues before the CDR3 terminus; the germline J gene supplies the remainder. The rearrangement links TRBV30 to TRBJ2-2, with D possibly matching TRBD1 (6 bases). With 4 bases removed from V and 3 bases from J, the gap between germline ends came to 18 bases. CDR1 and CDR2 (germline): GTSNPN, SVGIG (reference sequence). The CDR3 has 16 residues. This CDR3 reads CAWKSRGTRDTGELFF. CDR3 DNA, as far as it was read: TGTGCCTGGAAAAGCAGGGGCACTAGGGACACCGGGGAG.

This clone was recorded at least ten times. The CDR3 region is CASSLTDSYEQYF. The part of the CDR3 DNA that was read is TGTGCCAGCAGCCTGACAGACTCCTACGAG. This chain joins TRBV7-2 and TRBJ2-7, with TRBD1 as a possible D gene (5 bases). The CDR3 end falls 3 residues outside the read, so it is completed with the germline J gene. The CDR3 covers 13 residues. V was shortened by 5 bases and J by 0 bases, with 8 bases between the two germline ends. Per germline, CDR1 SGHTA and CDR2 FQGNSA.

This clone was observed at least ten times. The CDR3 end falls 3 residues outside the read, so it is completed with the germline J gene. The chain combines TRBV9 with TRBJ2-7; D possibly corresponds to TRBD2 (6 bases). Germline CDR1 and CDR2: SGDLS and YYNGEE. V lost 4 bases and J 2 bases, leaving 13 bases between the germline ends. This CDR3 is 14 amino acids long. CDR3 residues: CASSLGGATYEQYF. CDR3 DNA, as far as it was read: TGTGCCAGCAGCCTAGGAGGGGCGACCTACGAG.

The DNA read from the CDR3 is TGTGCCAGCAGCCCCAGGGGGCGCGGTCAGCCC. Amino acids: CASSPRGRGQP. The entire CDR3 sequence reads CASSPRGRGQPQHF. This rearrangement joins TRBV5-8 to TRBJ1-5; 8 bases agree with TRBD1. With the read ending 3 residues before the CDR3 end, the germline J gene is used to fill in that end. The CDR3 totals 14 residues. From germline, CDR1 is SGHTS and CDR2 YDEGEE. The ends lost 4 bases at V and 6 bases at J; junction bases unmatched: 6.